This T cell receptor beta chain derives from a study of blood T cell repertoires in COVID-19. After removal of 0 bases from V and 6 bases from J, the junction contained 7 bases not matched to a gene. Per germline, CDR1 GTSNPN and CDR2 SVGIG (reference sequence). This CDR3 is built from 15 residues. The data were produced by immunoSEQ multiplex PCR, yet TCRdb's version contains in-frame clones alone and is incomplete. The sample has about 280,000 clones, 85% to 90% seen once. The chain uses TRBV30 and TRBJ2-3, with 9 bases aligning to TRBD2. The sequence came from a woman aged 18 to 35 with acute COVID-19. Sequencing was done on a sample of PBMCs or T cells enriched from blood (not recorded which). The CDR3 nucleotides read TGTGCCTGGAGTGTAGCGGGAGGAGCACAGGATACGCAGTATTTT. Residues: CAWSVAGGAQDTQYF. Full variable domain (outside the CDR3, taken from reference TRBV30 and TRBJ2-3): SQTIHQWPATLVQPVGSPLSLECTVEGTSNPNLYWYRQAAGRGLQLLFYSVGIGQISSEVPQNLSASRPQDRQFILSSKKLLLSDSGFYLCAWSVAGGAQDTQYFGPGTRLTVL.